The rows below give T cell receptor beta chains drawn from one sample of a study of T-cell memory formation after mild COVID-19. TCRdb redid the calling of the 5' RACE reads with MiXCR, one entry per CDR3 protein. The repertoire includes under 300,000 distinct CDR3 sequences, more than 8% of them detected once, and 20% to 25% sits in the top ten. Sequences were obtained from PBMCs or a T cell subset sorted from them (not recorded which). These receptors were obtained from a man aged 18 to 35 who had mild COVID-19 (a few samples of this study predate the infection). Cell type and time point are not known. Each CDR3 is given with its conserved first and last residue. The order of the fields is V gene, clone size, CDR3 length, J gene, CDR3 protein. Some rows mark clone size as missing; the rest say once, few, many or name a class of expanded clone.

v_call: TRBV28
clone_size: many
cdr3_length: 13
j_call: TRBJ1-1
cdr3_aa: CASTPSGWTEAFF

v_call: TRBV5-1
clone_size: many
cdr3_length: 14
j_call: TRBJ2-3
cdr3_aa: CASSLGQTTDTQYF

v_call: TRBV10-2
clone_size: many
cdr3_length: 14
j_call: TRBJ2-1
cdr3_aa: CASSDSGIYNEQFF

v_call: TRBV7-8
clone_size: many
cdr3_length: 16
j_call: TRBJ2-5
cdr3_aa: CASSLARLAGVETQYF

v_call: TRBV4-1
clone_size: .
cdr3_length: 17
j_call: TRBJ2-1
cdr3_aa: CASSQDHRTSGDNEQFF

v_call: TRBV9
clone_size: few
cdr3_length: 15
j_call: TRBJ2-7
cdr3_aa: CASSVSPNPGYEQYF

v_call: TRBV20-1
clone_size: many
cdr3_length: 14
j_call: TRBJ2-3
cdr3_aa: CSARGGGAGYTQYF

v_call: TRBV9
clone_size: few
cdr3_length: 15
j_call: TRBJ1-2
cdr3_aa: CASSVEETGTDGYTF

v_call: TRBV4-1
clone_size: .
cdr3_length: 22
j_call: TRBJ2-1
cdr3_aa: CASSQETRVGRLAGGSYNEQFF

v_call: TRBV6-2/TRBV6-3
clone_size: .
cdr3_length: 16
j_call: TRBJ1-2
cdr3_aa: CASSSSPAGPLYGYTF

v_call: TRBV15
clone_size: many
cdr3_length: 16
j_call: TRBJ2-1
cdr3_aa: CATRSKRGSSYNEQFF

v_call: TRBV29-1
clone_size: many
cdr3_length: 11
j_call: TRBJ2-5
cdr3_aa: CSVDQGETQYF

v_call: TRBV5-1
clone_size: few
cdr3_length: 9
j_call: TRBJ1-5
cdr3_aa: CASSTGQHF

v_call: TRBV6-5
clone_size: few
cdr3_length: 16
j_call: TRBJ1-1
cdr3_aa: CASSDDRGLLNTEAFF

v_call: TRBV6-2/TRBV6-3
clone_size: .
cdr3_length: 15
j_call: TRBJ1-5
cdr3_aa: CASARQPGGNQPQHF

v_call: TRBV4-1
clone_size: many
cdr3_length: 15
j_call: TRBJ1-5
cdr3_aa: CASSQDFGRVEPQHF

v_call: TRBV4-3
clone_size: .
cdr3_length: 14
j_call: TRBJ2-5
cdr3_aa: CASSQDWGQETQYF

v_call: TRBV29-1
clone_size: .
cdr3_length: 13
j_call: TRBJ2-2
cdr3_aa: CSVGQLNTGELFF

v_call: TRBV20-1
clone_size: few
cdr3_length: 14
j_call: TRBJ2-5
cdr3_aa: CSASDRELQETQYF

v_call: TRBV7-9
clone_size: .
cdr3_length: 13
j_call: TRBJ2-3
cdr3_aa: CASSFAGGDTQYF

v_call: TRBV15
clone_size: .
cdr3_length: 16
j_call: TRBJ2-3
cdr3_aa: CATSRVRGGGTDTQYF

v_call: TRBV5-1
clone_size: .
cdr3_length: 15
j_call: TRBJ2-6
cdr3_aa: CASRQGGSGANVLTF

v_call: TRBV5-4
clone_size: few
cdr3_length: 15
j_call: TRBJ2-1
cdr3_aa: CASRPSGQGYNEQFF

v_call: TRBV4-2
clone_size: .
cdr3_length: 15
j_call: TRBJ1-1
cdr3_aa: CASSHQNGESTEAFF

v_call: TRBV20-1
clone_size: many
cdr3_length: 11
j_call: TRBJ1-3
cdr3_aa: CSARGRSTIYF

v_call: TRBV18
clone_size: .
cdr3_length: 16
j_call: TRBJ1-6
cdr3_aa: CASSPQVGASNSPLHF

v_call: TRBV3-1
clone_size: .
cdr3_length: 14
j_call: TRBJ2-7
cdr3_aa: CASSSSGYLIGQYF

v_call: TRBV7-9
clone_size: .
cdr3_length: 15
j_call: TRBJ2-7
cdr3_aa: CASSTGTGGLYEQYF

v_call: TRBV25-1
clone_size: .
cdr3_length: 14
j_call: TRBJ2-3
cdr3_aa: CASSDGGGTDTQYF

v_call: TRBV7-9
clone_size: few
cdr3_length: 14
j_call: TRBJ2-3
cdr3_aa: CASSQTSFKDTQYF

v_call: TRBV4-3
clone_size: few
cdr3_length: 15
j_call: TRBJ1-5
cdr3_aa: CASSQRQGTNQPQHF

v_call: TRBV5-4
clone_size: many
cdr3_length: 14
j_call: TRBJ2-5
cdr3_aa: CASSPDVYQETQYF

v_call: TRBV9
clone_size: few
cdr3_length: 14
j_call: TRBJ2-2
cdr3_aa: CASSVPPGTGELFF

v_call: TRBV7-3
clone_size: few
cdr3_length: 14
j_call: TRBJ2-1
cdr3_aa: CASSLRPDYNEQFF

v_call: TRBV6-2/TRBV6-3
clone_size: few
cdr3_length: 12
j_call: TRBJ2-3
cdr3_aa: CASTASPDTQYF

v_call: TRBV4-2
clone_size: few
cdr3_length: 17
j_call: TRBJ1-1
cdr3_aa: CASSQMADRGRNTEAFF

v_call: TRBV7-2
clone_size: few
cdr3_length: 15
j_call: TRBJ2-7
cdr3_aa: CASSLVGTGTYEQYF

v_call: TRBV27
clone_size: many
cdr3_length: 11
j_call: TRBJ2-7
cdr3_aa: CASSFRDEQYF

v_call: TRBV7-8
clone_size: few
cdr3_length: 15
j_call: TRBJ1-5
cdr3_aa: CASRPGHSDNQPQHF

v_call: TRBV2
clone_size: .
cdr3_length: 19
j_call: TRBJ2-1
cdr3_aa: CASSEGAPTATPSYNEQFF

v_call: TRBV7-3
clone_size: few
cdr3_length: 16
j_call: TRBJ2-2
cdr3_aa: CASSLYAGANTGELFF

v_call: TRBV2
clone_size: .
cdr3_length: 14
j_call: TRBJ2-3
cdr3_aa: CASSDPRSTDTQYF

v_call: TRBV28
clone_size: .
cdr3_length: 10
j_call: TRBJ2-1
cdr3_aa: CASARLEQFF

v_call: TRBV7-9
clone_size: many
cdr3_length: 16
j_call: TRBJ2-5
cdr3_aa: CASSLARGALTKTQYF

v_call: TRBV25-1
clone_size: few
cdr3_length: 15
j_call: TRBJ1-4
cdr3_aa: CASSELRGRGEKLFF

v_call: TRBV24-1
clone_size: few
cdr3_length: 17
j_call: TRBJ2-1
cdr3_aa: CATSDPRAGQWGNEQFF

v_call: TRBV11-2
clone_size: few
cdr3_length: 18
j_call: TRBJ2-5
cdr3_aa: CASSPRLAGGFRQETQYF

v_call: TRBV29-1
clone_size: few
cdr3_length: 15
j_call: TRBJ2-1
cdr3_aa: CSVGGSKFFYNEQFF

v_call: TRBV5-4
clone_size: .
cdr3_length: 14
j_call: TRBJ1-1
cdr3_aa: CASSKGQGGTEAFF

v_call: TRBV10-3
clone_size: few
cdr3_length: 14
j_call: TRBJ1-3
cdr3_aa: CAIRDQGYRHTIYF

v_call: TRBV4-1
clone_size: .
cdr3_length: 15
j_call: TRBJ1-1
cdr3_aa: CASSHGQELNTEAFF

v_call: TRBV20-1
clone_size: .
cdr3_length: 14
j_call: TRBJ2-1
cdr3_aa: CSASLGLAGGQQFF

v_call: TRBV12-3/TRBV12-4
clone_size: .
cdr3_length: 13
j_call: TRBJ1-1
cdr3_aa: CASSLVGVPEAFF

v_call: TRBV29-1
clone_size: few
cdr3_length: 13
j_call: TRBJ1-1
cdr3_aa: CSASRGVDTEAFF